These 20 T cell receptor beta chains originate from one sample sequenced in a study of Graves' ophthalmopathy and Graves' hyperthyroidism. CDR3 regions of TCR beta were amplified from RNA transcripts. A first-round RT-PCR used HTBI primers, followed by a second-round multiplex PCR. TCRdb fed the multiplex PCR reads into MiXCR, producing one record per CDR3 protein. This table holds 900,000 to 1,200,000 distinct CDR3 sequences, about 36% found once. Source material: peripheral blood or thyroid tissue (not recorded which). These TCRs come from an adult man with Graves' hyperthyroidism.

The chain joins TRBV4-3 to TRBJ2-5; D ambiguous. Germline loops: CDR1 LGHNA, CDR2 YSLEER. This CDR3 contains 14 residues. Trimming shortened V by 4 bases and J by 2 bases, and 11 bases separated the two germline ends. CDR3 DNA sequence: TGCGCCAGCAGCCGCGGTTTTGGACAAGAGACCCAGTACTTC. It is translated as CASSRGFGQETQYF.

This clonotype was recorded many times. The chain joins TRBV29-1 to TRBJ2-2; D may match TRBD1 or TRBD2 (5 bases each). Germline V gene data show CDR1 as SQVTM and CDR2 as ANQGSEA. There are 15 residues in the CDR3. With 1 base removed from V and 8 bases from J, the gap between germline ends came to 17 bases. CDR3 nucleotides: TGCAGCGTTGAAGGGGTCCAGGGAGTTTTGGGGGAGCTGTTTTTT. The encoded protein is CSVEGVQGVLGELFF.

This clonotype was counted at least ten times. The V call is TRBV20-1, the J call TRBJ2-5, with 12 bases fitting TRBD2. Per germline, CDR1 DFQATT and CDR2 SNEGSKA (reference sequence). This CDR3 has 12 amino acids. Trimming took 7 bases from V and 7 from J; bases not matched to a gene: 4. The CDR3 sequence: CSELAGGGTQYF. The DNA of the CDR3 is TGCAGTGAACTAGCGGGAGGAGGGACCCAGTACTTC.

The chain is built from TRBV4-3 and TRBJ1-2; 11 bases map to TRBD1. There are 17 residues in the CDR3. Per germline, CDR1 LGHNA and CDR2 YSLEER. Unmatched junction bases numbered 13, after V lost 0 bases and J lost 10 bases. The CDR3 DNA reads TGCGCCAGCAGCCAAGATCCCACCGGGACAGGGGGAAATTACTACACCTTC. Its translation is CASSQDPTGTGGNYYTF.

Written as DNA, the CDR3 is TGTGCCAGCAGCCTGTCGAATATACAGGGAATGCCCCAGCATTTT. Amino acids: CASSLSNIQGMPQHF. This chain connects TRBV2 to TRBJ1-5; D is possibly TRBD1 (6 bases). Germline CDR1 reads SNHLY; CDR2 reads FYNNEI. CDR3 size: 15 residues. Trimming took off 6 bases at V and 9 bases at J, with 21 bases between the two ends.

There are many counts of this clonotype. The chain carries TRBV5-5 and TRBJ1-1, with D unclear. The germline V gene has CDR1 SGHKS and CDR2 YYEKEE (reference sequence). Trimming shortened V by 0 bases and J by 0 bases, and 6 bases separated the two germline ends. The CDR3 extends over 14 amino acids. The CDR3 loop is CASSLAEVNTEAFF. CDR3 DNA: TGTGCCAGCAGCTTGGCAGAGGTGAACACTGAAGCTTTCTTT. Full variable domain (missing parts from reference TRBV5-5 and TRBJ1-1): DAGVTQSPTHLIKTRGQQVTLRCSPISGHKSVSWYQQVLGQGPQFIFQYYEKEERGRGNFPDRFSARQFPNYSSELNVNALLLGDSALYLCASSLAEVNTEAFFGQGTRLTVV.

The rearrangement links TRBV29-1 to TRBJ2-2; possibly TRBD2 for D (5 bases). The CDR3 is 14 amino acids. Trimming shortened V by 6 bases and J by 2 bases, and 13 bases separated the two germline ends. Germline V lookup: CDR1 SQVTM, CDR2 ANQGSEA. This chain's CDR3 is CSVGVSINTGELFF. Here the CDR3 DNA reads TGCAGCGTCGGGGTAAGTATCAACACCGGGGAGCTGTTTTTT.

This clonotype was observed many times. J is TRBJ1-1 and V is TRBV7-6; D is unresolved. Trimming cost V 0 bases and J 1 base, with 9 bases left between them. CDR1 and CDR2 from the germline V gene are SGHVS and FNYEAQ. This CDR3 is built from 15 residues. CDR3 sequence: CASSLAPGGNTEAFF. DNA for the CDR3: TGTGCCAGCAGCTTAGCCCCAGGCGGGAACACTGAAGCTTTCTTT.

Of note for this clonotype: At one boundary the junction diverges from the germline segment, which might be a read error. V is TRBV5-1 and J is TRBJ2-2, with TRBD1 identical over 9 bases. The CDR3 is 11 residues long. Germline V gene lookup returns CDR1 SGHRS and CDR2 YFSETQ. This CDR3 reads CASSLDRGLVF. The CDR3 coding sequence is TGCGCCAGCAGCTTGGACAGGGGGCTGGTTTTT.

This clonotype was seen many times. This chain uses TRBV29-1 with TRBJ2-5, with a weak D call TRBD2 (6 bases). Germline V gene lookup returns CDR1 SQVTM and CDR2 ANQGSEA. The CDR3 covers 14 residues. V lost 7 bases and J 5 bases, leaving 20 bases between the germline ends. CDR3 loop: CSGEGTPSDETQYF. CDR3 bases: TGCAGCGGGGAAGGGACTCCGAGTGATGAGACCCAGTACTTC.

Only one count was recorded for this clonotype. The V gene is TRBV15, the J gene TRBJ1-4; a weak D match, TRBD1 (6 bases). Germline CDR1 LNHNV, CDR2 YYDKDF (reference sequence). The CDR3 runs 15 residues. Deletions cut 1 base from V and 3 bases from J, with 9 bases between. This chain's CDR3 is CATSRVKGANEKLFF. The CDR3 region has the DNA TGTGCCACCAGCAGAGTAAAGGGGGCTAATGAAAAACTGTTTTTT.

A word on this clonotype: It may be a read error: a sequence one base away is much more abundant. The chain has TRBV14 and TRBJ2-7; 10 bases fit TRBD1. V lost 4 bases to trimming and J lost 1 base; unmatched junction nucleotides: 10. CDR3 size: 17 residues. Germline V gene data show CDR1 as SGHDN and CDR2 as FVKESK. The CDR3 protein is CASSRFPGQGISYEQYF. The DNA of the CDR3 is TGTGCCAGCAGCCGATTCCCGGGACAGGGGATATCCTACGAGCAGTACTTC.

This clonotype was observed many times. The chain combines TRBV29-1 with TRBJ1-4; D gene unclear. CDR3 length: 12 amino acids. Trimming pared 4 bases from V and 8 bases from J, leaving 11 bases between. Germline V gene sequence: CDR1 SQVTM, CDR2 ANQGSEA. The CDR3 protein is CSVGGMNEKLFF. As DNA, the CDR3 is TGCAGCGTTGGGGGAATGAACGAAAAACTGTTTTTT.

Concerning this clonotype: Mismatch with germline at one junction end may stem from a read error. The genes are TRBV7-2 and TRBJ2-7; 11 bases are shared with TRBD1. CDR1 and CDR2 from the germline V gene are SGHTA and FQGNSA. The CDR3 extends over 14 amino acids. CDR3 in DNA: TGCGCCAGCAGCTGGACAGGGGGCTTCGACGAGCAGTACTTC. This codes for CASSWTGGFDEQYF.

V usage is TRBV29-1 and J usage is TRBJ1-6, with 7 bases that match TRBD1. Germline lookup yields CDR1 SQVTM and CDR2 ANQGSEA. The J segment lost 11 bases and the V segment lost 4 bases, leaving 5 bases of the junction unmatched. The CDR3 has 12 residues. The CDR3 sequence: CSVADRLAPLHF. CDR3 coding DNA: TGCAGCGTTGCGGACAGGCTGGCACCCCTCCACTTT.

This clonotype was observed many times. The chain carries TRBV24-1 and TRBJ2-7; 7 bases are a match to TRBD1. V was pared by 3 bases and J by 2 bases, with 6 bases of the junction left unmatched. The CDR3 totals 15 residues. Germline-derived CDR1 and CDR2 are KGHDR and SFDVKD. Here the CDR3 DNA reads TGTGCCACCAGTGATGCGAGAGGGGGCCCCTACGAGCAGTACTTC. Amino acid sequence: CATSDARGGPYEQYF.

Written as DNA, the CDR3 is TGTGCCAGCAGCCGGGGACAGGGTACCCACGAGCAGTACTTC. Residues: CASSRGQGTHEQYF. The chain couples TRBV9 to TRBJ2-7; TRBD1 aligns across 9 bases. The CDR3 extends over 14 amino acids. V was clipped by 4 bases and J by 5 bases; unmatched bases: 7. Germline V gene sequence: CDR1 SGDLS, CDR2 YYNGEE.

This clonotype has a count of ten or more. The rearrangement joins TRBV29-1 to TRBJ1-5; the D is unclear. CDR3 length: 13 amino acids. Looked up from germline, CDR1 is SQVTM and CDR2 is ANQGSEA. V gave up 4 bases and J gave up 2 bases, with 9 bases separating them. In DNA, the CDR3 is TGCAGCGTTGCTGGGGATGGCAATCAGCCCCAGCATTTT. Protein: CSVAGDGNQPQHF.

This clonotype was seen at least ten times. V gene TRBV7-9 combines with J gene TRBJ2-5; D perhaps matches TRBD2 (6 bases). The germline CDR1 and CDR2 sequences are SEHNR and FQNEAQ (reference sequence). This CDR3 contains 15 residues. V was clipped by 5 bases and J by 2 bases, with 15 bases between them. The CDR3 is CASSIGGTEQETQYF. The CDR3 coding sequence is TGTGCCAGCAGCATCGGAGGGACGGAGCAAGAGACCCAGTACTTC.

J is TRBJ2-7 and V is TRBV29-1; weak D call: TRBD1 (6 bases). CDR1 is SQVTM, CDR2 ANQGSEA, per germline. The CDR3 loop spans 14 amino acids. The V end was cut by 6 bases, the J end by 6 bases, with 21 bases between. The CDR3: CSVGRAGAGVEQYF. The CDR3 DNA reads TGCAGCGTCGGACGGGCAGGGGCTGGAGTCGAGCAGTACTTC.